This T cell receptor (beta chain) emerged from a study of shared clonotypes between healthy human individuals. The V gene's germline CDR1 is SGHAT and CDR2 FQNNGV. V was trimmed by 5 bases and J by 12 bases, leaving 13 bases between them. This CDR3 is built from 12 residues. The study ran the assay at deep level. Generated by immunoSEQ multiplex PCR, the TCRdb table keeps only in-frame clones and is missing some. The sample has around 700,000 clones; about 78% are singletons. Sequenced material: memory CD4+ T cells sorted from blood. Subset in this sample: CD45RA-negative fraction. The sequence was obtained from a woman between 25 and 40 years old in good health. The chain joins TRBV11-2 to TRBJ1-4; weak D call: TRBD1 (5 bases). This chain's CDR3 is CASSRFRAELFF. CDR3 nucleotides: TGTGCCAGCAGCCGGTTCAGGGCAGAACTGTTTTTT.